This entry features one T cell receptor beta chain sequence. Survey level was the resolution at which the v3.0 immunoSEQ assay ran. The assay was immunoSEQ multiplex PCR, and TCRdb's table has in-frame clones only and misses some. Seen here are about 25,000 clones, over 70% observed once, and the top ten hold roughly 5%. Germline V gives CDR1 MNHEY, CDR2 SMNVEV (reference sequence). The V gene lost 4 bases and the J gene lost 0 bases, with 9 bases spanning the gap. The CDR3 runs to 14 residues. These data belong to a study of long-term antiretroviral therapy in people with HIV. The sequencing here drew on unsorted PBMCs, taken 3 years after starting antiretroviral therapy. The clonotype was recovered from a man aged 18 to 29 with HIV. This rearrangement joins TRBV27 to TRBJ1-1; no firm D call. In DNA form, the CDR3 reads TGTGCCAGCAGTTACTCCCGGGTGAACACTGAAGCTTTCTTT. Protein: CASSYSRVNTEAFF.